This T cell receptor beta chain was found in a study of cytomegalovirus exposure and HLA in healthy donors. The CDR3 length is 15 residues. The J segment lost 3 bases and the V segment lost 4 bases, leaving 8 bases of the junction unmatched. Germline-derived CDR1 and CDR2 are SGDLS and YYNGEE. PCR amplification relied on 60 Vbeta primers (plus 13 Jbeta primers). The protocol was immunoSEQ multiplex PCR, while the TCRdb copy is restricted to in-frame clones and leaves out a portion. The sample lists 110,000 to 150,000 clones; roughly four fifths were seen once. The rearrangement links TRBV9 to TRBJ2-7, with 9 bases fitting TRBD2. The sequence came from a woman in her forties or fifties in good health and CMV-seropositive. The sample consisted of PBMCs. CDR3 region: CASSPAGGVYYEQYF. The CDR3 nucleotides are TGTGCCAGCAGCCCTGCGGGGGGGGTATACTACGAGCAGTACTTC.